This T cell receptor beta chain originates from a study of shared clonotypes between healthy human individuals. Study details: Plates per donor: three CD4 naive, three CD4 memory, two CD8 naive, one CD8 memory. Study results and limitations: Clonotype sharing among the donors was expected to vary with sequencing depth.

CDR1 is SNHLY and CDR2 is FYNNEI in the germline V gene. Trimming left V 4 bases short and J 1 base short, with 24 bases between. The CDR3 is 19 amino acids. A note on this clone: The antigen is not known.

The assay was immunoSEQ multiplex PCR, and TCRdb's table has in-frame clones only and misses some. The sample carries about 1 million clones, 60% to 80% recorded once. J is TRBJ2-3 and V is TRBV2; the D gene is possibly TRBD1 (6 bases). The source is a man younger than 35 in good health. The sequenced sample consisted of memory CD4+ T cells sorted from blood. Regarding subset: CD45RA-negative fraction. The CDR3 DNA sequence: TGTGCCAGCAGTGCCGGGACAAGTAGGATCGCGTTGGGCACAGATACGCAGTATTTT. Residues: CASSAGTSRIALGTDTQYF.